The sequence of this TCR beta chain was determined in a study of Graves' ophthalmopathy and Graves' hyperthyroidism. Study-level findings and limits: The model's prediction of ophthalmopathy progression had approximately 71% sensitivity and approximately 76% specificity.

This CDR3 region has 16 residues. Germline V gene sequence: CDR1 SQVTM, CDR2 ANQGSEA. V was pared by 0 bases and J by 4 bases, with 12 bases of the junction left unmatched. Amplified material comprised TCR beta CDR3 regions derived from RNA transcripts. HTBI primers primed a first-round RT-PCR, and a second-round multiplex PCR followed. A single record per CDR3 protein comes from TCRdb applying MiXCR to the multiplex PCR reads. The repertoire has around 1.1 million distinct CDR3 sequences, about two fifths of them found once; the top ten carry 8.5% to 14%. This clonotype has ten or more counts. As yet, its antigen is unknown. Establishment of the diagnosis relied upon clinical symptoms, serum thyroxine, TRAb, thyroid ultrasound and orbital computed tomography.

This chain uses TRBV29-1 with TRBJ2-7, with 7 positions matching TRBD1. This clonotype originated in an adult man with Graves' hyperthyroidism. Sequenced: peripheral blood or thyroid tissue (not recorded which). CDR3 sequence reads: CSVEDRLEGAPYEQYF. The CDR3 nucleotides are TGCAGCGTTGAAGATCGGTTAGAGGGGGCGCCGTACGAGCAGTACTTC.